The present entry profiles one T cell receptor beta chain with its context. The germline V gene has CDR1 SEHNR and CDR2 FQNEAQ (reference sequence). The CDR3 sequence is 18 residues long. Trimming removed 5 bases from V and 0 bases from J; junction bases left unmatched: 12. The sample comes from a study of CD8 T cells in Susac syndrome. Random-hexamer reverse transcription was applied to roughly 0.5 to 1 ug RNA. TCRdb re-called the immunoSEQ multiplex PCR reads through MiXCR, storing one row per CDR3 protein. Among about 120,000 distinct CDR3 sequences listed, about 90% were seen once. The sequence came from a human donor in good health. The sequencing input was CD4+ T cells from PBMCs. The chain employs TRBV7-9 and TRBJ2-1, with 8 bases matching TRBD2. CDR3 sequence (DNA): TGTGCCAGCAGCCCCTCGGCTAGCGGGCAGAGCTCCTACAATGAGCAGTTCTTC. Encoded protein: CASSPSASGQSSYNEQFF.